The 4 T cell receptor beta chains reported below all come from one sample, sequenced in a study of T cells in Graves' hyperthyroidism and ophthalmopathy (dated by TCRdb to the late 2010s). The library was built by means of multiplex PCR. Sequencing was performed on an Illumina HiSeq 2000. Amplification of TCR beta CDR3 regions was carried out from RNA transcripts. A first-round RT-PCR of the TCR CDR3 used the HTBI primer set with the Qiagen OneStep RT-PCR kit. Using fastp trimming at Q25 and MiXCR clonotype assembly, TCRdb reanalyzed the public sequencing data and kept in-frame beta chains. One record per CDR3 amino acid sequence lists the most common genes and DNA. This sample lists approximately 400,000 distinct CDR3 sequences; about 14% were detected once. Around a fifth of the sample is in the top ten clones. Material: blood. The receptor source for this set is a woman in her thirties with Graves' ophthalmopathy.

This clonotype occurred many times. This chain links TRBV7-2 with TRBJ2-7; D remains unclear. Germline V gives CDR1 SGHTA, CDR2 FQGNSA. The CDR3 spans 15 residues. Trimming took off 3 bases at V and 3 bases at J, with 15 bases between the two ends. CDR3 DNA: TGTGCCAGCAGCTTTTTCGTCGGTACTGGCTACGAGCAGTACTTC. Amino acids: CASSFFVGTGYEQYF.

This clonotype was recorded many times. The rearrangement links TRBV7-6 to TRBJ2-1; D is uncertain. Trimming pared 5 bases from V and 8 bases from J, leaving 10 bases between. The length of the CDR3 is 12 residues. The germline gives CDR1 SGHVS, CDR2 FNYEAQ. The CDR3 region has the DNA TGTGCCAGCAGCGCCCAAGGTTATGAGCAGTTCTTC. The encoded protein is CASSAQGYEQFF.

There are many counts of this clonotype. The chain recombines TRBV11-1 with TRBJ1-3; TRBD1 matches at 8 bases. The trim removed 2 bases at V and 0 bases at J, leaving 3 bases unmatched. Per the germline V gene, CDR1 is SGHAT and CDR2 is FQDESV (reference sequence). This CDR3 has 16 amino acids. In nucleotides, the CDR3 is TGTGCCAGCAGCTTACAGGGGGCCTTCTCTGGAAACACCATATATTTT. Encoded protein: CASSLQGAFSGNTIYF. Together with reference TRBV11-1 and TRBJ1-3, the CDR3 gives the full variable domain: EAEVAQSPRYKITEKSQAVAFWCDPISGHATLYWYRQILGQGPELLVQFQDESVVDDSQLPKDRFSAERLKGVDSTLKIQPAELGDSAMYLCASSLQGAFSGNTIYFGEGSWLTVV.

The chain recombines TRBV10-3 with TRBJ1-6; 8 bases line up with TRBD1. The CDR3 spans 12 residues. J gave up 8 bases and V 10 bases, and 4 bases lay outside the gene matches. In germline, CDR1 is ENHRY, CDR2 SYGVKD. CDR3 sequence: CATQQGDSPLHF. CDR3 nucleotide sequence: TGTGCCACCCAACAGGGGGATTCACCCCTCCACTTT.